These 25 T cell receptor beta chains share one sample of origin, sequenced in a study of T cells in Graves' hyperthyroidism and ophthalmopathy. TCR beta CDR3 regions were amplified from RNA transcripts. TCR CDR3 underwent first-round RT-PCR with the HTBI primer set. TCRdb re-analysed the multiplex PCR reads in MiXCR, keeping a single row per CDR3 protein. The sample records some 770,000 distinct CDR3 sequences, around 15% being singletons. The sequenced sample was blood. These receptors all stem from a man aged 18 to 29 with Graves' hyperthyroidism.

The chain employs TRBV28 and TRBJ2-3; D unresolved. V was shortened by 6 bases and J by 5 bases, with 6 bases between the two germline ends. The CDR3 extends over 11 amino acids. Germline CDR1 is MDHEN and CDR2 is SYDVKM. The DNA for the CDR3 is TGTGCCAGCAGAAGGCAAGATACGCAGTATTTT. Translation gives CASRRQDTQYF.

This clonotype was picked up one time. The chain is built from TRBV19 and TRBJ2-3; D unresolved. CDR1 is LNHDA and CDR2 is SQIVND in the germline V gene (reference sequence). The V gene lost 5 bases and the J gene lost 4 bases, with 7 bases spanning the gap. The CDR3 has 12 residues. The CDR3 protein is CASSVSSDTQYF. DNA for the CDR3: TGTGCCAGTAGTGTCTCGTCAGATACGCAGTATTTT.

In the case of this clonotype: Sequence at one end of the junction differs from germline and may be a read error. The chain is built from TRBV20-1 and TRBJ1-1, with D perhaps matching TRBD1 (5 bases). The CDR3 spans 12 residues. Germline V gene sequence: CDR1 DFQATT, CDR2 SNEGSKA (reference sequence). This chain's CDR3 is CSAGRGMAETFF. Written as DNA, the CDR3 is TGCAGTGCTGGGAGGGGCATGGCTGAAACTTTCTTT.

The chain is built from TRBV2 and TRBJ2-7; tentative D call: TRBD1 (6 bases). This CDR3 has 13 amino acids. Trimming left V 5 bases short and J 3 bases short, with 11 bases between. Germline lookup yields CDR1 SNHLY and CDR2 FYNNEI. CDR3 DNA: TGTGCCAGCAGTCGTAAGACAGGCTACGAGCAGTACTTC. Translated: CASSRKTGYEQYF.

The genes are TRBV12-3 or TRBV12-4 and TRBJ1-5; 9 positions agree with TRBD1. This CDR3 contains 17 residues. After removal of 5 bases from V and 5 bases from J, the junction contained 13 bases not matched to a gene. CDR3 sequence: CASSIILGTGHYQPQHF. The CDR3 nucleotides read TGTGCCAGCAGTATTATCCTTGGGACAGGGCATTATCAGCCCCAGCATTTT.

This clonotype was seen more than once but under ten times. The gene calls are TRBV11-2 and TRBJ2-1; maybe TRBD2 (6 bases). The CDR3 is 18 residues long. The V gene's germline CDR1 is SGHAT and CDR2 FQNNGV. The ends were cut back, 1 base at V and 2 bases at J, with 18 bases in the middle. The CDR3 DNA reads TGTGCCAGCAGCTTAGCCGGGGGTTGGGATAGCACCTACAATGAGCAGTTCTTC. It is translated as CASSLAGGWDSTYNEQFF.

The J gene is TRBJ1-5, the V gene TRBV2, with D hard to call. The CDR3 has 15 residues. Per the germline V gene, CDR1 is SNHLY and CDR2 is FYNNEI. The V end was cut by 0 bases, the J end by 3 bases, with 9 bases between. The CDR3 nucleotides are TGTGCCAGCAGTGAAGCGGAGGCACACAATCAGCCCCAGCATTTT. It is translated as CASSEAEAHNQPQHF.

This clonotype was detected ten times or more. The gene calls are TRBV20-1 and TRBJ2-7, with a weak D call TRBD2 (5 bases). CDR1 is DFQATT, CDR2 SNEGSKA, per germline (reference sequence). The CDR3 spans 11 residues. The V end lost 1 base, the J end lost 5 bases, and 6 bases lay between the germline ends. The CDR3 loop is CSARGGNEQYF. CDR3 DNA sequence: TGCAGTGCTAGAGGAGGGAACGAGCAGTACTTC.

This clonotype was detected many times. This chain connects TRBV11-2 to TRBJ2-3, with 9 bases fitting TRBD2. The length of the CDR3 is 18 residues. The V and J ends lost 3 bases and 4 bases, in that order; junction bases with no gene match: 14. Germline V gene lookup returns CDR1 SGHAT and CDR2 FQNNGV. CDR3 sequence (DNA): TGTGCCAGCAGCTTGATTGGCGGGAGGGCCGAGGGCCCAGATACGCAGTATTTT. Its translation is CASSLIGGRAEGPDTQYF.

This clonotype was seen many times. V gene TRBV28 combines with J gene TRBJ1-5; possibly TRBD1 for D (5 bases). CDR1 and CDR2 from the germline V gene are MDHEN and SYDVKM. V lost 2 bases to trimming and J lost 0 bases, with 8 bases between them. CDR3 length: 15 amino acids. In DNA, the CDR3 is TGTGCCAGCAGTTTAGGGACGGTTAGCAATCAGCCCCAGCATTTT. It is translated as CASSLGTVSNQPQHF. Drawing the rest from reference TRBV28 and TRBJ1-5, the complete variable domain is DVKVTQSSRYLVKRTGEKVFLECVQDMDHENMFWYRQDPGLGLRLIYFSYDVKMKEKGDIPEGYSVSREKKERFSLILESASTNQTSMYLCASSLGTVSNQPQHFGDGTRLSIL.

This clonotype has more than one count but fewer than ten. The chain employs TRBV13 and TRBJ2-7, with 11 bases matching TRBD1. The CDR3 spans 16 residues. Trimming at V came to 0 bases and at J to 6 bases, leaving 7 bases not matched to a gene. CDR1 PRHDT and CDR2 FYEKMQ come from the germline V gene (reference sequence). The DNA of the CDR3 is TGTGCCAGCAGCTTAGGCCTGGGACAGGGGGGCGGCGAGCAGTACTTC. This translates into CASSLGLGQGGGEQYF.

A few counts support this clonotype. This chain joins TRBV12-3 or TRBV12-4 and TRBJ1-6; D remains ambiguous. Trimming stripped 7 bases from V and 7 bases from J, with 11 bases between. The CDR3 extends over 13 amino acids. CDR3 amino acids: CASNFVGNSPLHF. The DNA of the CDR3 is TGTGCCAGCAACTTCGTGGGGAATTCACCCCTCCACTTT.

There are many counts of this clonotype. The chain combines TRBV28 with TRBJ1-6, with a weak D call TRBD1 (6 bases). The germline V and J ends were trimmed by 7 bases and 9 bases, with 13 bases remaining between them. This CDR3 comprises 13 residues. CDR1 is MDHEN and CDR2 is SYDVKM in the germline V gene. CDR3 bases: TGTGCCAGCAACAGGGAAACGAGTTCACCCCTCCACTTT. Protein sequence: CASNRETSSPLHF.

The chain has TRBV5-1 and TRBJ2-5; 10 nucleotides line up with TRBD1. Trimming removed 6 bases from V and 4 bases from J; junction bases left unmatched: 6. CDR1 is SGHRS and CDR2 is YFSETQ in the germline V gene. The CDR3 spans 14 residues. The CDR3 reads CASTGQGVRETQYF. CDR3 bases: TGCGCCAGCACAGGACAGGGGGTCCGAGAGACCCAGTACTTC.

This clonotype was seen at least ten times. The chain is built from TRBV7-2 and TRBJ2-3; D is unresolved. The ends were cut back, 7 bases at V and 8 bases at J, with 16 bases in the middle. Per germline, CDR1 SGHTA and CDR2 FQGNSA. The CDR3 spans 13 residues. CDR3 in amino acids: CASTPLTGGTQYF. CDR3 DNA sequence: TGTGCCAGCACCCCCCTCACGGGCGGTACGCAGTATTTT. Based on the CDR3 plus reference TRBV7-2 and TRBJ2-3, the full variable domain is GAGVSQSPSNKVTEKGKDVELRCDPISGHTALYWYRQSLGQGLEFLIYFQGNSAPDKSGLPSDRFSAERTGGSVSTLTIQRTQQEDSAVYLCASTPLTGGTQYFGPGTRLTVL.

The V and J genes are TRBV20-1 and TRBJ1-5; D is perhaps TRBD1 (6 bases). The V gene's germline CDR1 is DFQATT and CDR2 SNEGSKA (reference sequence). Trimming removed 1 base from V and 0 bases from J, with 10 bases in between. There are 15 residues in the CDR3. CDR3 coding DNA: TGCAGTGCTAGAGTCGGGGGCGGTAGCAATCAGCCCCAGCATTTT. Protein: CSARVGGGSNQPQHF.

In its sample, this clonotype was seen a few times. The chain joins TRBV5-1 to TRBJ1-2; 8 nucleotides align to TRBD1. This CDR3 has 18 residues. V shed 3 bases, J shed 0 bases, and the junction held 13 bases outside the gene matches. Germline assignment: CDR1 SGHRS and CDR2 YFSETQ. The CDR3 DNA reads as TGCGCCAGCAGCTCGTTGAGGGACAGGTTCCGTTCTAACTATGGCTACACCTTC. Its protein product is CASSSLRDRFRSNYGYTF.

This clonotype was found many times. The rearrangement joins TRBV27 to TRBJ2-5; maybe TRBD2 (6 bases). Trimming shortened V by 6 bases and J by 6 bases, and 14 bases separated the two germline ends. The germline gives CDR1 MNHEY, CDR2 SMNVEV (reference sequence). This CDR3 is built from 13 residues. This CDR3 is CASSGSSSQTQYF. The CDR3 DNA sequence: TGTGCCAGCAGCGGGAGCAGCTCGCAGACCCAGTACTTC.

This clonotype has a count of ten or more. The gene calls are TRBV10-1 and TRBJ2-5; the match to TRBD2 covers 10 bases. The J segment lost 5 bases and the V segment lost 8 bases, leaving 11 bases of the junction unmatched. Germline lookup yields CDR1 WNHNN and CDR2 SYGVQD (reference sequence). The CDR3 sequence is 15 residues long. The CDR3: CASDNSGRGGETQYF. Written as DNA, the CDR3 is TGCGCCAGCGATAACAGCGGGAGGGGAGGGGAGACCCAGTACTTC.

This clonotype showed up just a few times. V usage is TRBV28 and J usage is TRBJ1-2, with 10 bases matching TRBD1. This CDR3 spans 13 amino acids. The V segment lost 5 bases and the J segment 6 bases; nucleotides outside the gene matches: 3. CDR1 is MDHEN, CDR2 SYDVKM, per germline. The CDR3, as DNA: TGTGCCAGCAGTGAGACAGGGGGCAATGGCTACACCTTC. It encodes CASSETGGNGYTF.

This clonotype was detected many times. The V call is TRBV6-1, the J call TRBJ2-7, with D possibly being TRBD2 (5 bases). CDR3 length: 13 residues. Per germline, CDR1 MNHNS and CDR2 SASEGT. Trimming pared 5 bases from V and 6 bases from J, leaving 14 bases between. CDR3 DNA: TGTGCCAGCAGTTGGACGGACGAGGGCGAGCAGTACTTC. It encodes CASSWTDEGEQYF.

This clonotype has only a few counts. The chain recombines TRBV6-1 with TRBJ1-4, with TRBD1 matching over 8 bases. Germline CDR1 and CDR2: MNHNS and SASEGT. V lost 11 bases and J lost 5; bases outside the gene matches: 10. The CDR3 totals 14 residues. The CDR3 reads CACRGDRSNEKLFF. In DNA form, the CDR3 reads TGTGCCTGCCGGGGGGACAGGTCGAATGAAAAACTGTTTTTT.

Many counts were recorded for this clonotype. V usage is TRBV12-5 and J usage is TRBJ2-3; 13 bases match TRBD2. This CDR3 region has 16 residues. Germline CDR1 is LGHNT and CDR2 is FRNRAP. V shed 4 bases, J shed 5 bases, and the junction held 6 bases outside the gene matches. CDR3 sequence: CASGWTSGSGIDTQYF. The CDR3 DNA reads TGTGCTAGTGGTTGGACTAGCGGGAGCGGGATAGATACGCAGTATTTT.

The gene calls are TRBV30 and TRBJ1-1; TRBD1 matches 8 bases. Germline-derived CDR1 and CDR2 are GTSNPN and SVGIG (reference sequence). With 3 bases clipped from V and 5 bases from J, the junction kept 11 bases outside the gene matches. The CDR3 has 15 amino acids. The CDR3 region has the DNA TGTGCCTGGAGAGTTGAACACAGGGGGGTTACTGAAGCTTTCTTT. Protein product: CAWRVEHRGVTEAFF.

The chain joins TRBV6-1 to TRBJ1-6; 7 bases fit TRBD1. Per germline, CDR1 MNHNS and CDR2 SASEGT. V was pared by 7 bases and J by 10 bases, with 7 bases of the junction left unmatched. The CDR3 spans 13 residues. The CDR3 coding sequence is TGTGCCAGCAATCGACAGGGAGGATCACCCCTCCACTTT. Translated, it gives CASNRQGGSPLHF.